This TCR beta chain was identified in a study of T cells in Graves' hyperthyroidism and ophthalmopathy. Between the trimmed V and J ends, which lost 1 base and 15 bases, there was a span of 19 bases. This CDR3 has 14 residues. CDR1 is LGHDT and CDR2 is YNNKEL in the germline V gene (reference sequence). Amplification yielded TCR beta CDR3 regions, with RNA transcripts as the source. With the HTBI primer set, the TCR CDR3 went through a first round of RT-PCR. TCRdb reprocessed the multiplex PCR reads via MiXCR and lists one record per CDR3 protein. The repertoire includes about 700,000 distinct CDR3 sequences, approximately 14% of them detected once, and roughly 10% sits in the top ten.

The origin of this receptor is a woman aged 18-29 years with Graves' hyperthyroidism. This chain uses TRBV3-1 with TRBJ2-1, with a tentative D call TRBD2 (5 bases). Sequenced material: blood. The chain's CDR3 is CASSQVGAAQEWFF. In nucleotides, the CDR3 is TGTGCCAGCAGCCAAGTGGGAGCGGCTCAGGAGTGGTTCTTC.